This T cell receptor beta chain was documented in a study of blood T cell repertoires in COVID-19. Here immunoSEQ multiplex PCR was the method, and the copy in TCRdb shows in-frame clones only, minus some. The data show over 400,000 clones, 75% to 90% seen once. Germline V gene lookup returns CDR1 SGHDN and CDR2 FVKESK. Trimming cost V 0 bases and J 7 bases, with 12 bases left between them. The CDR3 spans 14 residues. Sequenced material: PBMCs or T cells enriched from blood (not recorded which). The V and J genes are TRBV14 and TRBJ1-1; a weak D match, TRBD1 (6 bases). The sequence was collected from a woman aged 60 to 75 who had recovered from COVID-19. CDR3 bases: TGTGCCAGCAGCCAAGACAGGGGATTTGGTGAAGCTTTCTTT. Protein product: CASSQDRGFGEAFF.